This T cell receptor beta chain originates from a study of blood T cells in healthy people across ages (dated by TCRdb to between 2014 and 2017). Regarding the study in general: In model experiments, template switching captured roughly one uniquely barcoded TCR beta cDNA molecule for every two T cells. To track age-related changes in TCR beta repertoire diversity, the study relied on deep sequencing normalized with unique cDNA molecular identifiers. Donors were grouped into four age groups: young (average roughly 15 years), middle-aged (39), aged (roughly 67) and long-lived (approximately 81). To avoid experimental bias, donors of different ages were distributed randomly across sequencing lanes. The study analyzed two additional independent replicas of 1 million unique cDNA reads from the same blood draw for two donors, one aged 18 to 30 and one aged 80 or older.

This clonotype has only a few counts. Its specific antigen is unknown. No qualities accompany the bases; no much larger clone lies one base away. Donors were 40 or so systemically healthy Caucasian individuals from Russia aged roughly 6 to 90 years. Around 9.9 milliliters of peripheral blood were collected from each donor into EDTA-treated Vacutainer tubes. Ficoll-Paque density-gradient centrifugation was used to isolate PBMCs, with at least 6.5 million per sample. Trizol reagent was used to extract total RNA from PBMCs, with at least 6 micrograms per sample. For every donor, an aliquot of PBMCs went through flow cytometry to measure the percentages of naive CD45RAhigh/CD27high T cells. Libraries were made using 5' RACE. TCRdb lists the instrument as Illumina HiSeq 2500. A second PCR of roughly 7 to 11 cycles was performed with a sample-barcoded 5' primer and a J-beta primer mix. A unique molecular identifier was introduced onto each TCR beta cDNA molecule by a template-switch 5' adaptor carrying 12 random nucleotides. Each sample yielded at least 3 million CDR3-containing paired-end reads. The Mint cDNA synthesis kit, primed by a TRBC-specific oligonucleotide, was used to synthesize first-strand cDNA from all RNA. All cDNA was treated with uracil-DNA glycosylase and then went through a first 18-cycle PCR with the universal primers M1SS and BC2_uni_R. The paper's processing steps were these. Normalization of each sample was performed by random selection of 1 million high-quality reads, each carrying a distinct molecular identifier. Reads sharing molecular identifiers were discarded rather than binned into consensus sequences. CDR3 identification, clonotype clustering and error correction used MiTCR with a Q25 quality threshold and the strictest error-elimination algorithm. A nonparametric unseen species model with Euler transformation was used to estimate lower-bound total TCR beta diversity. The public reads were reanalyzed by TCRdb: fastp trimming at Q25, MiXCR alignment, in-frame beta chains only. Each record represents a unique CDR3 protein, reported with the most common genes and DNA among its rows. TCRdb's processing, not the authors' own work, is the source of the V and J calls. Counted in this sample were about 1.4 million distinct CDR3 sequences; approximately 60% of them appeared once. The biggest ten clones account for over 5% of the sample.

As encoded in the germline V gene (reference sequence), CDR1 is SEHNR while CDR2 is FQNEAQ. At the junction V is shortened by 6 bases and J by 2 bases; bases outside the gene matches: 8. The CDR3 contains 15 residues, cysteine and phenylalanine counted. The kept DNA is CDR3 alone, 45 bases in frame from the first base. Results the study describes overall, beyond this receptor: There was a strong correlation between observed TCR beta diversity and the percentage of naive T cells measured by flow cytometry. Observed TCR beta diversity per million T cells fell roughly linearly with age, and a significant reduction was already apparent by age around 39. Total diversity estimates from one million sequenced T cells were considered lower bounds and underestimates. Bulk unsorted PBMC profiling prevented conclusive comparison of naive and antigen-experienced compartments. Compared with the aged group, the long-lived group had more naive CD4+ T cells, fewer expanded clones and increased TCR diversity, a pattern suggesting age selection. Because the CMV infection status of the donors was unknown, age-related changes in expanded clonotypes may potentially have been confounded.

The V and J genes are TRBV7-9 and TRBJ2-7, and TRBD1 matches 9 of the central bases. Sequenced: blood. This TCR was recovered from a man younger than 35 in good health. The CDR3 protein is CASSFGTGITYEQYF. The nucleotide sequence is given as TGTGCCAGCAGTTTCGGGACAGGGATTACCTACGAGCAGTACTTC.